Following are 23 T cell receptor beta chains from one sample sequenced in a study of blood T cell repertoires in COVID-19. The assay was immunoSEQ multiplex PCR, and TCRdb's table has in-frame clones only and misses some. Seen here are 45,000 to 70,000 clones, approximately 81% observed once, and the top ten hold under 15%. The source material was peripheral blood. The receptors stem from an elderly woman with acute or convalescent COVID-19.

The rearrangement uses TRBV6-1 and TRBJ2-2, with D hard to call. Trimming took off 2 bases at V and 6 bases at J, with 13 bases between the two ends. The CDR3 consists of 15 residues. Germline CDR1 and CDR2: MNHNS and SASEGT. In DNA form, the CDR3 reads TGTGCCAGCAGTGAACTCACCTACGTGTCCGGGGAGCTGTTTTTT. Amino acids: CASSELTYVSGELFF.

This clone was picked up one time. The chain joins TRBV3-1 (or the pseudogene TRBV3-2) to TRBJ1-2; 8 bases line up with TRBD1. CDR1 and CDR2 (germline): LGHDT, YNNKEL (reference sequence). V lost 6 bases to trimming and J lost 3 bases; unmatched junction nucleotides: 9. The CDR3 runs 15 residues. CDR3 sequence (DNA): TGTGCCAGCAGTTCCAGACAGGGGAAGGACTATGGCTACACCTTC. Translation gives CASSSRQGKDYGYTF.

The chain has TRBV2 and TRBJ1-5; 8 bases agree with TRBD1. This CDR3 region has 15 residues. Germline V gives CDR1 SNHLY, CDR2 FYNNEI. The V segment lost 6 bases and the J segment 4 bases; nucleotides outside the gene matches: 8. The CDR3 sequence is CASRLGQAKNQPQHF. The CDR3 DNA reads as TGTGCCAGCAGACTGGGACAGGCGAAAAATCAGCCCCAGCATTTT.

This clone has a handful of counts. V usage is TRBV5-1 and J usage is TRBJ1-2; 8 bases line up with TRBD1. CDR1 and CDR2 from the germline V gene are SGHRS and YFSETQ. This CDR3 has 13 residues. V was pared by 7 bases and J by 3 bases, with 5 bases of the junction left unmatched. In nucleotides, the CDR3 is TGCGCCAGCGGATTGACAGGGGACTATGGCTACACCTTC. As protein: CASGLTGDYGYTF.

The J gene is TRBJ1-6, the V gene TRBV5-6; the D gene is possibly TRBD1 (5 bases). Germline values: CDR1 SGHDT, CDR2 YYEEEE. Deletions cut 4 bases from V and 5 bases from J, with 16 bases between. The CDR3 runs 16 residues. The CDR3 DNA reads TGTGCCAGCAGCCAGGGTCCGTCAGGGAATAATTCACCCCTCCACTTT. Amino acids: CASSQGPSGNNSPLHF.

The chain is built from TRBV7-2 and TRBJ1-1; weak D call: TRBD1 (6 bases). Germline values: CDR1 SGHTA, CDR2 FQGNSA. Trimming removed 7 bases from V and 5 bases from J, with 17 bases in between. The CDR3 consists of 14 residues. DNA for the CDR3: TGTGCCAGCACCAAGGGGGGGGCGCAGACTGAAGCTTTCTTT. Translated: CASTKGGAQTEAFF.

The chain has TRBV14 and TRBJ1-6; D gene uncertain. The ends were cut back, 4 bases at V and 3 bases at J, with 7 bases in the middle. CDR1 and CDR2 from the germline V gene are SGHDN and FVKESK. The CDR3 extends over 14 amino acids. This CDR3 is CASSPELYNSPLHF. For the CDR3, the DNA is TGTGCCAGCAGCCCGGAGCTCTATAATTCACCCCTCCACTTT.

This sequence joins TRBV5-1 and TRBJ1-4; 8 positions agree with TRBD1. V was pared by 4 bases and J by 0 bases, with 8 bases of the junction left unmatched. CDR3 length: 17 amino acids. Per the germline V gene, CDR1 is SGHRS and CDR2 is YFSETQ. The CDR3 loop reads CASSPGQGKATNEKLFF. The DNA of the CDR3 is TGCGCCAGCAGCCCCGGACAGGGAAAAGCAACTAATGAAAAACTGTTTTTT.

At least ten counts were recorded for this clone. The rearrangement uses TRBV3-1 (or the pseudogene TRBV3-2) and TRBJ1-2; D remains unclear. This CDR3 has 13 residues. Per the germline V gene, CDR1 is LGHDT and CDR2 is YNNKEL (reference sequence). Trimming removed 1 base at V and 4 bases at J, with 7 bases between. The CDR3 sequence is CASSQGRPYGYTF. The CDR3 DNA follows: TGTGCCAGCAGCCAAGGCAGGCCCTATGGCTACACCTTC.

This sequence joins TRBV3-1 (or the pseudogene TRBV3-2) and TRBJ2-6; 8 bases agree with TRBD1. Germline values: CDR1 LGHDT, CDR2 YNNKEL (reference sequence). This CDR3 comprises 16 residues. The J segment lost 3 bases and the V segment lost 4 bases, leaving 5 bases of the junction unmatched. The CDR3 bases are TGTGCCAGCAGCCCCAGAGGACAGGGTGGGGCCAACGTCCTGACTTTC. Translation: CASSPRGQGGANVLTF.

The rearrangement uses TRBV2 and TRBJ1-2, with 7 positions matching TRBD1. J was trimmed by 8 bases and V by 10 bases; bases with no gene match: 10. CDR3 size: 12 residues. From germline, CDR1 is SNHLY and CDR2 FYNNEI. CDR3 residues: CAKRQGFGGYTF. DNA of the CDR3: TGTGCCAAGAGACAGGGATTTGGCGGCTACACCTTC.

The chain has TRBV9 and TRBJ2-3; D ambiguous. CDR3 length: 13 residues. The V end lost 4 bases, the J end lost 2 bases, and 8 bases lay between the germline ends. CDR1 and CDR2 (germline): SGDLS, YYNGEE. This CDR3 reads CASSIRHTDTQYF. The CDR3 DNA reads as TGTGCCAGCAGCATCCGACACACAGATACGCAGTATTTT.

The chain employs TRBV23-1 and TRBJ1-1; 8 bases align to TRBD1. TRBV23-1 belongs to the ORF category, with a function that is uncertain. CDR3 length equals 16 residues. J was trimmed by 3 bases and V by 2 bases; bases with no gene match: 8. CDR3 sequence: CASSQNADRAYTEAFF. The CDR3 DNA is TGCGCCAGCAGTCAAAATGCGGACAGGGCCTACACTGAAGCTTTCTTT.

This clone was detected once. The rearrangement links TRBV27 to TRBJ2-5, with D perhaps TRBD2 (5 bases). The germline CDR1 and CDR2 sequences are MNHEY and SMNVEV (reference sequence). The CDR3 covers 15 residues. Trimming cost V 2 bases and J 5 bases, with 15 bases left between them. CDR3 amino acids: CASSLGGGLTETQYF. The CDR3 bases are TGTGCCAGCAGTTTAGGTGGTGGACTTACGGAGACCCAGTACTTC.

The V and J genes are TRBV4-2 and TRBJ1-1, with D tentatively TRBD1 (6 bases). CDR1 LGHNA and CDR2 YNFKEQ come from the germline V gene. This CDR3 spans 14 amino acids. V shed 1 base and J shed 5 bases, with 11 bases lying between them. The CDR3 nucleotides read TGTGCCAGCAGCCAAGGGGGGGGCAGGACTGAAGCTTTCTTT. Protein: CASSQGGGRTEAFF.

The gene calls are TRBV9 and TRBJ2-1; D is unclear. The V and J ends lost 0 bases and 5 bases respectively, with 12 bases between them. The CDR3 loop spans 15 amino acids. Germline CDR1 reads SGDLS; CDR2 reads YYNGEE. The CDR3 is CASSVGRGRNNEQFF. The CDR3 bases are TGTGCCAGCAGCGTAGGTAGAGGCCGTAACAATGAGCAGTTCTTC.

The chain recombines TRBV3-1 (or the pseudogene TRBV3-2) with TRBJ2-2; D gene uncertain. V was trimmed by 7 bases and J by 4 bases, leaving 7 bases between them. CDR1 LGHDT and CDR2 YNNKEL come from the germline V gene (reference sequence). CDR3 length: 12 residues. The CDR3 nucleotides are TGTGCCAGCATCACAGTCACCGGGGAGCTGTTTTTT. This codes for CASITVTGELFF.

The chain employs TRBV6-5 and TRBJ1-6, with TRBD1 matching 7 bases. The germline CDR1 and CDR2 sequences are MNHEY and SVGAGI. The CDR3 runs to 13 residues. V shed 7 bases and J 6 bases; nucleotides not matched to a gene: 3. CDR3 in DNA: TGTGCCAGCAACCGGGACAGTAATTCACCCCTCCACTTT. It encodes CASNRDSNSPLHF.

The chain couples TRBV9 to TRBJ2-2; D is possibly TRBD1 (6 bases). The CDR3 is 14 amino acids. The ends were cut back, 3 bases at V and 2 bases at J, with 8 bases in the middle. Per germline, CDR1 SGDLS and CDR2 YYNGEE. The CDR3 DNA is TGTGCCAGCAGCGGACAGGAAAACACCGGGGAGCTGTTTTTT. Its protein is CASSGQENTGELFF. Complete variable domain (other parts from reference TRBV9 and TRBJ2-2): DSGVTQTPKHLITATGQRVTLRCSPRSGDLSVYWYQQSLDQGLQFLIQYYNGEERAKGNILERFSAQQFPDLHSELNLSSLELGDSALYFCASSGQENTGELFFGEGSRLTVL.

V is TRBV5-1 and J is TRBJ1-2; D is possibly TRBD1 (5 bases). CDR3 length: 13 residues. Trimming shortened V by 4 bases and J by 5 bases, and 12 bases separated the two germline ends. Germline assignment: CDR1 SGHRS and CDR2 YFSETQ. The CDR3 protein is CASSRQTSYGYTF. The DNA of the CDR3 is TGCGCCAGCAGCCGACAGACGTCTTATGGCTACACCTTC.

The J gene is TRBJ1-2, the V gene TRBV10-3; D remains unclear. Between the trimmed V and J ends, which lost 4 bases and 5 bases, there was a span of 8 bases. Per germline, CDR1 ENHRY and CDR2 SYGVKD. This CDR3 has 12 amino acids. The CDR3 sequence is CAISVGRYGYTF. The CDR3 nucleotides are TGTGCCATCAGTGTTGGGAGATATGGCTACACCTTC.

The V and J genes are TRBV3-1 (or the pseudogene TRBV3-2) and TRBJ1-6; D not certain. V shed 3 bases and J shed 7 bases, with 4 bases lying between them. Germline V lookup: CDR1 LGHDT, CDR2 YNNKEL (reference sequence). The CDR3 runs 12 residues. The DNA for the CDR3 is TGTGCCAGCAGCCACGAGAATTCACCCCTCCACTTT. It yields the protein CASSHENSPLHF.

V usage is TRBV6-5 and J usage is TRBJ1-5; TRBD1 agrees at 8 bases. The CDR3 totals 14 residues. Germline-derived CDR1 and CDR2 are MNHEY and SVGAGI. Trimming cost V 6 bases and J 7 bases; bases outside gene matches: 8. The CDR3 spells CASSTDRDGQPQHF. DNA of the CDR3: TGTGCCAGCAGCACGGACAGGGATGGGCAGCCCCAGCATTTT.